This T cell receptor beta chain was recorded in a study of a mutant IDH1 vaccine in newly diagnosed glioma. Study context: Radiotherapy alone preceded vaccination by 4-6 weeks; alternatively, vaccination started with temozolomide cycles. Pretreatment consisted of radiotherapy, temozolomide, or both, with most receiving both. Scheduled at week 35, visit V12 preceded visit V13, held at week 47.

The method was immunoSEQ multiplex PCR; TCRdb's version includes in-frame clones alone and lacks a portion of them. This table has more than 25,000 clones, 79% appearing once. A remark on this clone: The antigen is undetermined.

As for time point: week 35, safety follow-up. What each vaccine dose contained was 300 ug of mutant IDH1 20-mer peptide, accompanied by topical imiquimod. CDR1 is SGHDN, CDR2 FVKESK, per germline. V was clipped by 9 bases and J by 4 bases, with 10 bases between them. This CDR3 is built from 12 residues. Study-wide results and caveats: There were vaccine-induced immune responses in more than 85% of the patients.

This chain uses TRBV14 with TRBJ1-3; D remains ambiguous. The material sequenced was PBMCs, taken from a glioma patient whose treatment included an IDH1 peptide vaccine. This sequence was found in a woman in her thirties with glioma. Some clones in this sample may be carry-over from other donors' samples. The CDR3 nucleotides are TGTGCCAGTAAAAAATACGGAAACACCATATATTTT. Its protein is CASKKYGNTIYF.